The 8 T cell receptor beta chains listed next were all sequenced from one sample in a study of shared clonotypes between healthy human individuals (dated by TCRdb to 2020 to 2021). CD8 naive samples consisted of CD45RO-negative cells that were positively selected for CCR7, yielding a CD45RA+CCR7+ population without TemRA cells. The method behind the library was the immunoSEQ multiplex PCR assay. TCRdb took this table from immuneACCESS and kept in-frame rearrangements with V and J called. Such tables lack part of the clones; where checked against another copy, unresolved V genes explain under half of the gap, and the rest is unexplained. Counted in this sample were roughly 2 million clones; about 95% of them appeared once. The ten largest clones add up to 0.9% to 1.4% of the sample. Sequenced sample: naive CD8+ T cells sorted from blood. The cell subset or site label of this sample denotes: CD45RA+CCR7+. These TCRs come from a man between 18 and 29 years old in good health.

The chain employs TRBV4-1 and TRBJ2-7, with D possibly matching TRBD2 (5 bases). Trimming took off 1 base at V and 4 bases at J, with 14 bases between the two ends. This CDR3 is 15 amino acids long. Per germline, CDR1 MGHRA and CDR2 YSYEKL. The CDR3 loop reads CASSQASSSGYEQYF. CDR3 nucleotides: TGCGCCAGCAGCCAAGCCTCCTCCTCGGGGTACGAGCAGTACTTC.

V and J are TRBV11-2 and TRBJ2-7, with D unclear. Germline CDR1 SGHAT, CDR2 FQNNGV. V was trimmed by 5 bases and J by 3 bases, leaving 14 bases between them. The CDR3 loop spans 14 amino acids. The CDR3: CASSPETRSYEQYF. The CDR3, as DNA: TGTGCCAGCAGCCCAGAGACCAGAAGCTACGAGCAGTACTTC.

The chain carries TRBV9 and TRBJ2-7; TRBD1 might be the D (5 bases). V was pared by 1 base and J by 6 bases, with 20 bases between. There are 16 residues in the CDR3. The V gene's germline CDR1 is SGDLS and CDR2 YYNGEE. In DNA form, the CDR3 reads TGTGCCAGCAGCGTAAATCAGGTGTCAGGGTCGAGCGAGCAGTACTTC. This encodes CASSVNQVSGSSEQYF.

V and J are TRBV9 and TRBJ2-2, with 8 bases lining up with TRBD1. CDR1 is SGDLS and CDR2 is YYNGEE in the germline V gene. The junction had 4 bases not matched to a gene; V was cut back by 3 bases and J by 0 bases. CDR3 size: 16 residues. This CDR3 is CASSARGQANTGELFF. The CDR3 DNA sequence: TGTGCCAGCAGCGCCCGGGGACAGGCGAACACCGGGGAGCTGTTTTTT.

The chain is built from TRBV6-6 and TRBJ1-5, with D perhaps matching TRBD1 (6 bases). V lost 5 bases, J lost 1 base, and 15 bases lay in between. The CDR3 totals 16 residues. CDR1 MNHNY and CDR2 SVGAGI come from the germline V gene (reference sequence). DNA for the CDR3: TGTGCCAGCAGTCTTGGGGGGGGGCGCAGCAATCAGCCCCAGCATTTT. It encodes CASSLGGGRSNQPQHF.

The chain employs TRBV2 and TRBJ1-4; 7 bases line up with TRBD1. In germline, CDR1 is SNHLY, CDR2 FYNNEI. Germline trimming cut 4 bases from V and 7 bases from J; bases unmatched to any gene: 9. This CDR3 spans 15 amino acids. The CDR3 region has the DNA TGTGCCAGCAGTGGAGACAGGGACTTGGGTGAAAAACTGTTTTTT. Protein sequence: CASSGDRDLGEKLFF. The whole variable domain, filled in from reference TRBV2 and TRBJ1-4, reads EPEVTQTPSHQVTQMGQEVILRCVPISNHLYFYWYRQILGQKVEFLVSFYNNEISEKSEIFDDQFSVERPDGSNFTLKIRSTKLEDSAMYFCASSGDRDLGEKLFFGSGTQLSVL.

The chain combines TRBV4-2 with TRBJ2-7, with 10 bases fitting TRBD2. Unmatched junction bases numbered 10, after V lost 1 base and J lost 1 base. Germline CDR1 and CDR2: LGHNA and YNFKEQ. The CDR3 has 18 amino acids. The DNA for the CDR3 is TGTGCCAGCAGCCAAGGCCCCCCAGCGGGGGGGCTTTCCTACGAGCAGTACTTC. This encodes CASSQGPPAGGLSYEQYF.

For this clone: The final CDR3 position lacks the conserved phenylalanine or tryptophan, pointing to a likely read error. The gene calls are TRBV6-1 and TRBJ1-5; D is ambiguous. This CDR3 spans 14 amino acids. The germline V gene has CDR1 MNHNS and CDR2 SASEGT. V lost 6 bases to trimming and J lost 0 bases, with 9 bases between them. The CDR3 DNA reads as TGTGCCAGCAGAACAGACAATAGCAATCAGCCCCAGCATCTT. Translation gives CASRTDNSNQPQHL.